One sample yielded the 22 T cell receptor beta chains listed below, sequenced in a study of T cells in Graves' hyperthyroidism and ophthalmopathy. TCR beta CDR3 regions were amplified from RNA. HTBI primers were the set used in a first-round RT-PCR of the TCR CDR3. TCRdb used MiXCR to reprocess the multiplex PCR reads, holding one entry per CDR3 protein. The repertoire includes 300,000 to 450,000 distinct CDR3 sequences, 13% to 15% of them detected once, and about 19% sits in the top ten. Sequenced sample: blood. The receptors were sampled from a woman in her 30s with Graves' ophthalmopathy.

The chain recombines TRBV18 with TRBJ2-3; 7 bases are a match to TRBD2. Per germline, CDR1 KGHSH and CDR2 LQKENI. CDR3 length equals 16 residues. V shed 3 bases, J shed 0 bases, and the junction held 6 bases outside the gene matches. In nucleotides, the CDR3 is TGTGCCAGCTCACCTGGGGCTAGCGGAAGCACAGATACGCAGTATTTT. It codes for CASSPGASGSTDTQYF.

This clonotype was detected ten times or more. The CDR3 DNA is TGTGCCAGCTCACCACTGGACAGGGAGTACACAGATACGCAGTATTTT. Encoded protein: CASSPLDREYTDTQYF. The chain employs TRBV18 and TRBJ2-3; 8 nucleotides line up with TRBD1. V was pared by 1 base and J by 2 bases, with 5 bases of the junction left unmatched. Germline lookup yields CDR1 KGHSH and CDR2 LQKENI. CDR3 size: 16 residues.

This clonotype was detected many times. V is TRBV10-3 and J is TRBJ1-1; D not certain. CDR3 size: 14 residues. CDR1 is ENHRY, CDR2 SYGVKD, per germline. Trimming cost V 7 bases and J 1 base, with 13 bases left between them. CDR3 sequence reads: CAITVQDRNTEAFF. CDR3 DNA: TGTGCCATCACCGTCCAGGACCGGAACACTGAAGCTTTCTTT.

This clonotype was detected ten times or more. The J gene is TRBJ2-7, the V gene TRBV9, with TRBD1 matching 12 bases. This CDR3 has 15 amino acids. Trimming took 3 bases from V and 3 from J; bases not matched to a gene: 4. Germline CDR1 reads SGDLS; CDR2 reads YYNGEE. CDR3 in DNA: TGTGCCAGCAGCGAGGGGACAGGGGGCCTCTACGAGCAGTACTTC. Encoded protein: CASSEGTGGLYEQYF.

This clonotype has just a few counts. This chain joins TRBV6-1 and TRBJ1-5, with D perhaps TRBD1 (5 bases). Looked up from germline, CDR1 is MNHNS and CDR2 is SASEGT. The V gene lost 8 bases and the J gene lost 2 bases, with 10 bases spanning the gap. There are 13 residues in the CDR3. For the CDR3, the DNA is TGTGCCAGCTTGGGGGGGGGCAATCAGCCCCAGCATTTT. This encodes CASLGGGNQPQHF.

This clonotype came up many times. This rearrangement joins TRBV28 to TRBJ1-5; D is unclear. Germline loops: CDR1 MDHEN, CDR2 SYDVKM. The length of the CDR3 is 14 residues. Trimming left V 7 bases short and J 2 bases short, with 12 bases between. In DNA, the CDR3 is TGTGCCAGCACGGGCGGTCATCGCAATCAGCCCCAGCATTTT. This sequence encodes CASTGGHRNQPQHF.

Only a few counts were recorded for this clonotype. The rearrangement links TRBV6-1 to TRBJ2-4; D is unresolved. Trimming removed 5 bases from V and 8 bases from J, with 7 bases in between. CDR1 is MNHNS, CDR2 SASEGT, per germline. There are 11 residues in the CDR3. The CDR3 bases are TGTGCCAGCAGTCCGGAATACATTCAGTACTTC. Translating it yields CASSPEYIQYF.

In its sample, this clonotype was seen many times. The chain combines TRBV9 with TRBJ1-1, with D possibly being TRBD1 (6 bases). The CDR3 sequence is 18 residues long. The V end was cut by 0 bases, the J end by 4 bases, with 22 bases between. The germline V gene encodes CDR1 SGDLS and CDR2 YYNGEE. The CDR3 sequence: CASSVVPLKGVGSTEAFF. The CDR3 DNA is TGTGCCAGCAGCGTAGTCCCCCTCAAGGGGGTAGGGAGCACTGAAGCTTTCTTT.

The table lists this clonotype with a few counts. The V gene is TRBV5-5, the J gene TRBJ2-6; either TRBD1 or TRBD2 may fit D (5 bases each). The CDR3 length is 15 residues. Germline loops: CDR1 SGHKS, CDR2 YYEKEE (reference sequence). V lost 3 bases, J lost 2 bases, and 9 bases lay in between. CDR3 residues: CASSSGATGANVLTF. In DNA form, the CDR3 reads TGTGCCAGCAGCTCCGGGGCCACTGGGGCCAACGTCCTGACTTTC.

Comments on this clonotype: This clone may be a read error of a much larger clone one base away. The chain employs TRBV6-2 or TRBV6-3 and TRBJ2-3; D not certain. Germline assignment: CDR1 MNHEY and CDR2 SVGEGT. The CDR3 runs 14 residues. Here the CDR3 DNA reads TGTGCCAGCAGTTACGGATCCGGCACAGATAAGCAGTATTTT. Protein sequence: CASSYGSGTDKQYF.

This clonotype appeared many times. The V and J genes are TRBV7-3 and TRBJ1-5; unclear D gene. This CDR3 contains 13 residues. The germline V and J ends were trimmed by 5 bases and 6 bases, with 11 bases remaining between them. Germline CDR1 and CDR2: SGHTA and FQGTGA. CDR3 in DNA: TGTGCCAGCAGCGCGCATCCAGGTCAGCCCCAGCATTTT. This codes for CASSAHPGQPQHF.

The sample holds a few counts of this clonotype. CDR3 amino acids: CASSHPGGGSGQPQHF. CDR3 DNA sequence: TGCGCCAGCAGCCACCCCGGAGGGGGGAGCGGTCAGCCCCAGCATTTT. V usage is TRBV4-1 and J usage is TRBJ1-5; D is perhaps TRBD1 (6 bases). The CDR3 runs 16 residues. Germline V gives CDR1 MGHRA, CDR2 YSYEKL. Deletions cut 3 bases from V and 6 bases from J, with 18 bases between.

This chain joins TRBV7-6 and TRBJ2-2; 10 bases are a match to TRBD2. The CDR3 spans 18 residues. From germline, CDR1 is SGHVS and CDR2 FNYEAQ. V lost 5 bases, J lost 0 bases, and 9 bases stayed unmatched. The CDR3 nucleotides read TGTGCCAGCAGCGTCATCCCTAGCGGGGGCCCGAACACCGGGGAGCTGTTTTTT. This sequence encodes CASSVIPSGGPNTGELFF.

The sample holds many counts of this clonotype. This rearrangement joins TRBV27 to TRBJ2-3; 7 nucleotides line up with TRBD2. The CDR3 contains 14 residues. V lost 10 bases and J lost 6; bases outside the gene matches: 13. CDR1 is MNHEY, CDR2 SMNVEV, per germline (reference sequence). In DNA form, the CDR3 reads TGTGCCACCCAGCTAGCGGTGTCTGTGGATACGCAGTATTTT. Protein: CATQLAVSVDTQYF.

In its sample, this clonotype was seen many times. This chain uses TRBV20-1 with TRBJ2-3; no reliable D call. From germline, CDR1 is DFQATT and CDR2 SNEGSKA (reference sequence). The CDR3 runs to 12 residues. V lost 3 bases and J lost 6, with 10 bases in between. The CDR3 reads CSASKGRDTQYF. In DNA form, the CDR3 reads TGCAGTGCTAGTAAAGGCCGGGATACGCAGTATTTT.

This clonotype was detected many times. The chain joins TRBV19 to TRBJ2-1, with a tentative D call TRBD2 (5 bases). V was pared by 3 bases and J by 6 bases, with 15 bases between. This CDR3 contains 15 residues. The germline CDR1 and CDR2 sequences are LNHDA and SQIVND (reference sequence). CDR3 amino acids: CASSIMFRRTNEQFF. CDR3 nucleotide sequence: TGTGCCAGTAGTATTATGTTCAGGAGGACCAATGAGCAGTTCTTC.

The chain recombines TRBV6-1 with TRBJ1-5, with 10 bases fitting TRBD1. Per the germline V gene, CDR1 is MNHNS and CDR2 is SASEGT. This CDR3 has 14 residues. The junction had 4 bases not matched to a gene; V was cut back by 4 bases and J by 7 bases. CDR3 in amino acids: CASSGDRGRQPQHF. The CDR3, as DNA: TGTGCCAGCAGTGGGGACAGGGGCAGGCAGCCCCAGCATTTT.

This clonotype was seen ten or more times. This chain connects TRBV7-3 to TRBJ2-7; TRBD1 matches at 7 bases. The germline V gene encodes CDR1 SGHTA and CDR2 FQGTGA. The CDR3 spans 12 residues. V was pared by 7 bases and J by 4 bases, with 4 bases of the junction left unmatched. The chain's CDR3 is CASNGRGYEQYF. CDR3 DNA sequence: TGTGCCAGCAATGGCAGGGGGTACGAGCAGTACTTC.

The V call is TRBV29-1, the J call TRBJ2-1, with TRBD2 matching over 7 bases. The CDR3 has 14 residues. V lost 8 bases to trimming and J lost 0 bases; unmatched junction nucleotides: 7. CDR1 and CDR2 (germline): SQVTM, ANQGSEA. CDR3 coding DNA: TGCAGCACGATGGGGGGGGACTCCTACAATGAGCAGTTCTTC. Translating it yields CSTMGGDSYNEQFF.

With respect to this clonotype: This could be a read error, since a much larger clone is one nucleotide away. DNA of the CDR3: TGTGCCAGCAGTGATTTAGACGATCAGCCCCAGCATTTT. Translated: CASSDLDDQPQHF. This sequence joins TRBV28 and TRBJ1-5; no clear D gene. Trimming pared 5 bases from V and 5 bases from J, leaving 10 bases between. CDR3 size: 13 residues. Germline-derived CDR1 and CDR2 are MDHEN and SYDVKM.

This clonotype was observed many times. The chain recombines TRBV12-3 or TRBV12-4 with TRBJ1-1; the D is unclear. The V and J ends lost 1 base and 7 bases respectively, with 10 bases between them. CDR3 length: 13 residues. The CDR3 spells CASSLGLRFEAFF. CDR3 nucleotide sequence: TGTGCCAGCAGTTTAGGATTAAGGTTTGAAGCTTTCTTT.

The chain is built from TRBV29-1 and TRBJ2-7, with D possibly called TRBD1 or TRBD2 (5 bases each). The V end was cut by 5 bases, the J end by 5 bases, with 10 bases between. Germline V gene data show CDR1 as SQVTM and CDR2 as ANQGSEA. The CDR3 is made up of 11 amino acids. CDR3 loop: CSVPEGHEQYF. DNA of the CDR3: TGCAGCGTTCCAGAGGGGCACGAGCAGTACTTC.